This is a list of T cell receptor beta chains from one sample in a study of blood T cell repertoires in COVID-19. Profiled with immunoSEQ multiplex PCR; TCRdb holds only in-frame clones, not every one. The table lists 150,000 to 200,000 clones, approximately 80% of them singletons. The sequencing sample was made of peripheral blood. The source is a human donor in a cohort sampled during active COVID-19. The CDR3 runs from the conserved cysteine through the conserved F or W. A D gene is named only where the DNA matches it firmly. Rows may omit the clone size; those that give it use once, few, many or a size class.

clone_size: -; v_call: TRBV5-1; d_call: -; j_call: TRBJ2-5; cdr3_nt: TGCGCCACCTCCGGTGGCGGGGGCTTAGGGGAGACCCAGTACTTC; cdr3_aa: CATSGGGGLGETQYF
clone_size: few; v_call: TRBV5-4; d_call: TRBD2; j_call: TRBJ2-1; cdr3_nt: TGTGCCAGCAGCGGAGGTTGGCGGGGGGTCCTCTACAATGAGCAGTTCTTC; cdr3_aa: CASSGGWRGVLYNEQFF
clone_size: -; v_call: TRBV5-1; d_call: TRBD1; j_call: TRBJ1-4; cdr3_nt: TGCGCCAGCAGCTTGGATGGGACAGATAATGAAAAACTGTTTTTT; cdr3_aa: CASSLDGTDNEKLFF
clone_size: -; v_call: TRBV7-3; d_call: TRBD2; j_call: TRBJ2-3; cdr3_nt: TGTGCCAGCAGCCCTGGACTAGCGGTTCGCACAGATACGCAGTATTTT; cdr3_aa: CASSPGLAVRTDTQYF
clone_size: -; v_call: TRBV19; d_call: -; j_call: TRBJ1-4; cdr3_nt: TGTGCCAGTAGTTGGGGCAGTGCAACTAATGAAAAACTGTTTTTT; cdr3_aa: CASSWGSATNEKLFF
clone_size: once; v_call: TRBV5-1; d_call: TRBD1; j_call: TRBJ1-1; cdr3_nt: TGCGCCAGCAGCTTGGACAGGGGAGACACTGAAGCTTTCTTT; cdr3_aa: CASSLDRGDTEAFF
clone_size: -; v_call: TRBV6-5; d_call: -; j_call: TRBJ1-2; cdr3_nt: TGTGCCAGCACCCGAAGAGGGTGGCGAGGCTACACCTTC; cdr3_aa: CASTRRGWRGYTF
clone_size: -; v_call: TRBV5-1; d_call: TRBD1; j_call: TRBJ1-4; cdr3_nt: TGCGCCAGCAGCCTGGACAGGGGTGGTGAAAAACTGTTTTTT; cdr3_aa: CASSLDRGGEKLFF
clone_size: -; v_call: TRBV10-3; d_call: TRBD1; j_call: TRBJ1-1; cdr3_nt: TGTGCCATCAGTGGTTGGACAGGTGGGAGCACTGAAGCTTTCTTT; cdr3_aa: CAISGWTGGSTEAFF
clone_size: -; v_call: TRBV5-1; d_call: -; j_call: TRBJ1-1; cdr3_nt: TGCGCCAGCAGCTTCCGACAGGACACTGAAGCTTTCTTT; cdr3_aa: CASSFRQDTEAFF
clone_size: -; v_call: TRBV10-3; d_call: TRBD2; j_call: TRBJ2-5; cdr3_nt: TGTGCCATCAGTGACCCCAGACTAGCGGAGGCCCAAGAGACCCAGTACTTC; cdr3_aa: CAISDPRLAEAQETQYF
clone_size: -; v_call: TRBV5-4; d_call: TRBD1; j_call: TRBJ1-3; cdr3_nt: TGTGCCAGCAGCTTGGAACCCGGGACAGTACCTGGAAACACCATATATTTT; cdr3_aa: CASSLEPGTVPGNTIYF
clone_size: -; v_call: TRBV2; d_call: TRBD1; j_call: TRBJ2-5; cdr3_nt: TGTGCCAGCAGAGACGTTGAAGGGGGCGGCCAAGAGACCCAGTACTTC; cdr3_aa: CASRDVEGGGQETQYF
clone_size: -; v_call: TRBV29-1; d_call: -; j_call: TRBJ1-1; cdr3_nt: TGCAGCGTTGTCGCGGGTAGCACTGAAGCTTTCTTT; cdr3_aa: CSVVAGSTEAFF
clone_size: few; v_call: TRBV7-3; d_call: -; j_call: TRBJ2-7; cdr3_nt: TGTGCCAGCAGCTTAACCCCATGGAGCTACGAGCAGTACTTC; cdr3_aa: CASSLTPWSYEQYF
clone_size: -; v_call: TRBV11-2; d_call: -; j_call: TRBJ1-6; cdr3_nt: TGTGCCAGCAGCTCCGGTCCCATGAAAAATTCACCCCTCCACTTT; cdr3_aa: CASSSGPMKNSPLHF
clone_size: -; v_call: TRBV10-3; d_call: TRBD2; j_call: TRBJ2-2; cdr3_nt: TGTGCCATCAGTGAGCAGCGGGGGGCGATCACCGGGGAGCTGTTTTTT; cdr3_aa: CAISEQRGAITGELFF
clone_size: -; v_call: TRBV5-4; d_call: TRBD1; j_call: TRBJ2-7; cdr3_nt: TGTGCCACCTCGGGGACAGGGGGCCACGAGCAGTACTTC; cdr3_aa: CATSGTGGHEQYF
clone_size: once; v_call: TRBV5-6; d_call: TRBD1; j_call: TRBJ2-1; cdr3_nt: TGTGCCAGCAGCCTGCCGGGACAGGGGTCCAATGAGCAGTTCTTC; cdr3_aa: CASSLPGQGSNEQFF
clone_size: -; v_call: TRBV7-9; d_call: -; j_call: TRBJ1-5; cdr3_nt: TGTGCCAGCAGCCCCCCCGGCGGGAGCGAAGTGCCCCAGCATTTT; cdr3_aa: CASSPPGGSEVPQHF
clone_size: -; v_call: TRBV6-6; d_call: -; j_call: TRBJ1-5; cdr3_nt: TGTGCCAGCAGCCCGCTCGAGACGGGTAGCAATCAGCCCCAGCATTTT; cdr3_aa: CASSPLETGSNQPQHF
clone_size: -; v_call: TRBV27; d_call: -; j_call: TRBJ2-1; cdr3_nt: TGTGCCAGCAGTCCCCGGACAGTGGATGGGGAGCAGTTCTTC; cdr3_aa: CASSPRTVDGEQFF
clone_size: -; v_call: TRBV5-1; d_call: TRBD1; j_call: TRBJ2-7; cdr3_nt: TGCGCCAGCAGCCAACAATCTTGGACAGGGTCGTTCGACGAGCAGTACTTC; cdr3_aa: CASSQQSWTGSFDEQYF
clone_size: -; v_call: TRBV4-1; d_call: -; j_call: TRBJ1-2; cdr3_nt: TGCGCCAGCAGCCAGCGGGTCGGCAACTATAACTATGGCTACACCTTC; cdr3_aa: CASSQRVGNYNYGYTF
clone_size: few; v_call: TRBV5-5; d_call: TRBD1; j_call: TRBJ1-1; cdr3_nt: TGTGCCAGCAGCCCGACAGGGCTCACTGAAGCTTTCTTT; cdr3_aa: CASSPTGLTEAFF
clone_size: few; v_call: TRBV27; d_call: -; j_call: TRBJ1-6; cdr3_nt: TGTGCCAGCAGTTTAACAGTGGGTTCACCCCTCCACTTT; cdr3_aa: CASSLTVGSPLHF
clone_size: -; v_call: TRBV5-1; d_call: -; j_call: TRBJ1-4; cdr3_nt: TGCGCCAGCAGCTCCGTGGGGGGGCGAGGTGAAAAACTGTTTTTT; cdr3_aa: CASSSVGGRGEKLFF
clone_size: -; v_call: TRBV7-8; d_call: TRBD1; j_call: TRBJ1-6; cdr3_nt: TGTGCCAGCAGCCCCCCACAGGACAGGAATTCACCCCTCCACTTT; cdr3_aa: CASSPPQDRNSPLHF
clone_size: -; v_call: TRBV5-4; d_call: TRBD2; j_call: TRBJ2-1; cdr3_nt: TGTGCCAGCAGCGCTGACCCTAGCGGGGATGGGAATGAGCAGTTCTTC; cdr3_aa: CASSADPSGDGNEQFF